These 26 T cell receptor beta chains share one sample of origin, sequenced in a study of neurological immune-mediated disorders. MiXCR was run by TCRdb on the 5' RACE reads, yielding one entry per CDR3 protein. This repertoire shows 65,000 to 90,000 distinct CDR3 sequences, over 9% found once; its top ten account for around 1.8%. Sequenced: PBMCs. Receptors originate from a man between 35 and 55 years old in good health.

There are many counts of this clonotype. The chain is built from TRBV20-1 and TRBJ2-5, with TRBD1 identical over 7 bases. The V gene end was trimmed by 2 bases and the J gene end by 1 base; junction bases not matched to a gene: 4. Germline loops: CDR1 DFQATT, CDR2 SNEGSKA (reference sequence). CDR3 length: 14 residues. CDR3 in amino acids: CSARKTGTQETQYF. CDR3 in DNA: TGCAGTGCTAGAAAGACAGGGACCCAAGAGACCCAGTACTTC.

There are many counts of this clonotype. CDR3 DNA: TGTGCCAGCAGTTACCCCGAGTGGGATGAGCAGTTCTTC. It specifies CASSYPEWDEQFF. This sequence joins TRBV6-2 or TRBV6-3 and TRBJ2-1, with D hard to call. From germline, CDR1 is MNHEY and CDR2 SVGEGT. This CDR3 contains 13 residues. Between the trimmed V and J ends, which lost 2 bases and 8 bases, there was a span of 10 bases.

This clonotype was recorded many times. This chain uses TRBV5-6 with TRBJ2-2; TRBD1 might be the D (5 bases). V was pared by 4 bases and J by 3 bases, with 10 bases between. CDR1 is SGHDT and CDR2 is YYEEEE in the germline V gene. CDR3 length: 14 amino acids. The CDR3 protein is CASSPTGYTGELFF. The CDR3 bases are TGTGCCAGCAGCCCCACAGGATACACCGGGGAGCTGTTTTTT.

This clonotype showed up many times. The V gene is TRBV5-1, the J gene TRBJ2-5; D is possibly TRBD1 (6 bases). This CDR3 spans 16 amino acids. V was trimmed by 6 bases and J by 2 bases, leaving 20 bases between them. CDR1 is SGHRS, CDR2 YFSETQ, per germline. The CDR3 nucleotides are TGCGCCAGCAAGGCTGGGACAAAGGGGCTACAAGAGACCCAGTACTTC. Protein sequence: CASKAGTKGLQETQYF. The full variable domain, completed using reference TRBV5-1 and TRBJ2-5, is KAGVTQTPRYLIKTRGQQVTLSCSPISGHRSVSWYQQTPGQGLQFLFEYFSETQRNKGNFPGRFSGRQFSNSRSEMNVSTLELGDSALYLCASKAGTKGLQETQYFGPGTRLLVL.

This clonotype occurred many times. The chain combines TRBV12-3 or TRBV12-4 with TRBJ2-5; 7 bases map to TRBD1. The CDR3 has 15 residues. J gave up 1 base and V 3 bases, and 5 bases lay outside the gene matches. CDR3 coding DNA: TGTGCCAGCAGTTTGGGCACAGGGGTCCAAGAGACCCAGTACTTC. Protein product: CASSLGTGVQETQYF.

This clonotype has at least ten counts. This chain joins TRBV11-2 and TRBJ2-1; 8 nucleotides agree with TRBD2. The junction had 9 bases not matched to a gene; V was cut back by 5 bases and J by 12 bases. CDR3 length equals 13 residues. Germline V gene data show CDR1 as SGHAT and CDR2 as FQNNGV. This CDR3 reads CASSLKAGVGQFF. The DNA of the CDR3 is TGTGCCAGCAGCCTCAAAGCGGGAGTGGGGCAGTTCTTC. The variable domain in full, with the rest retrieved from reference TRBV11-2 and TRBJ2-1, is EAGVAQSPRYKIIEKRQSVAFWCNPISGHATLYWYQQILGQGPKLLIQFQNNGVVDDSQLPKDRFSAERLKGVDSTLKIQPAKLEDSAVYLCASSLKAGVGQFFGPGTRLTVL.

This clonotype was observed many times. This chain joins TRBV7-3 and TRBJ1-6; D unclear. V lost 0 bases, J lost 5 bases, and 2 bases lay in between. Germline lookup yields CDR1 SGHTA and CDR2 FQGTGA. There are 13 residues in the CDR3. CDR3 sequence reads: CASSLTHNSPLHF. The CDR3, as DNA: TGTGCCAGCAGCTTAACTCATAATTCACCCCTCCACTTT.

The table lists this clonotype with many counts. The chain carries TRBV5-1 and TRBJ2-1; a possible D gene is TRBD1 (6 bases). V was trimmed by 4 bases and J by 13 bases, leaving 21 bases between them. Germline CDR1 is SGHRS and CDR2 is YFSETQ. The CDR3 runs 14 residues. CDR3 residues: CASSPEGNHREQFF. The CDR3 region has the DNA TGCGCCAGCAGCCCCGAGGGGAACCACAGGGAACAGTTCTTC.

This clonotype was seen many times. This chain uses TRBV20-1 with TRBJ2-7, with 9 bases that match TRBD2. V lost 6 bases to trimming and J lost 4 bases; unmatched junction nucleotides: 7. CDR1 is DFQATT and CDR2 is SNEGSKA in the germline V gene (reference sequence). The CDR3 runs to 13 residues. In DNA, the CDR3 is TGCAGTGCACTATGGACTAGCGAGTACGAGCAGTACTTC. It encodes CSALWTSEYEQYF.

The table lists this clonotype with many counts. The V and J genes are TRBV2 and TRBJ1-2, with D uncertain. The V gene's germline CDR1 is SNHLY and CDR2 FYNNEI. CDR3 length: 14 residues. Trimming pared 6 bases from V and 6 bases from J, leaving 17 bases between. CDR3: CASSLNRRVDGYTF. DNA of the CDR3: TGTGCCAGCAGCTTAAATCGCCGGGTGGATGGCTACACCTTC.

This clonotype came up many times. The gene calls are TRBV7-9 and TRBJ2-3; perhaps D is TRBD1 or TRBD2 (6 bases each). Trimming took off 1 base at V and 1 base at J, with 12 bases between the two ends. CDR1 SEHNR and CDR2 FQNEAQ come from the germline V gene (reference sequence). The CDR3 is 16 amino acids. CDR3 bases: TGTGCCAGCAGCTTAGTGTCCCGGGGGCGCACAGATACGCAGTATTTT. It specifies CASSLVSRGRTDTQYF.

Regarding this clonotype: This sequence may be a read error, since a much larger clone differs from it by one base. The rearrangement joins TRBV7-9 to TRBJ2-6; 9 nucleotides match TRBD1. Trimming at V came to 2 bases and at J to 0 bases, leaving 20 bases not matched to a gene. Germline V gene sequence: CDR1 SEHNR, CDR2 FQNEAQ (reference sequence). The CDR3 runs to 23 residues. This CDR3 is CASSLPWTGELTESYSGANVLTF. For the CDR3, the DNA is TGTGCCAGCAGCTTACCCTGGACAGGGGAGCTCACAGAGAGTTACTCTGGGGCCAACGTCCTGACTTTC.

The sample holds many counts of this clonotype. V usage is TRBV6-5 and J usage is TRBJ2-1; TRBD1 aligns across 7 bases. The germline V gene encodes CDR1 MNHEY and CDR2 SVGAGI. V trimming: 5 bases; J trimming: 14 bases; junction bases outside the gene matches: 6. The CDR3 is made up of 11 amino acids. The CDR3 bases are TGTGCCAGCAGTCCGGGACAGAGAAAGTTCTTC. Its translation is CASSPGQRKFF.

The sample holds many counts of this clonotype. The V gene is TRBV11-2, the J gene TRBJ1-1, with no clear D. In germline, CDR1 is SGHAT, CDR2 FQNNGV. The CDR3 has 17 residues. V lost 4 bases and J lost 2, with 20 bases in between. The CDR3 DNA reads TGTGCCAGCAGCTCATCCACGACGGGAGGACGAAACACTGAAGCTTTCTTT. Protein product: CASSSSTTGGRNTEAFF.

This clonotype was counted a few times. The V and J genes are TRBV25-1 and TRBJ2-2; perhaps TRBD2 as D (6 bases). The CDR3 is made up of 14 amino acids. The V end lost 4 bases, the J end lost 2 bases, and 8 bases lay between the germline ends. From germline, CDR1 is MGHDK and CDR2 SYGVNS. CDR3 in DNA: TGTGCCAGCAGTGCGACTAGTAACACCGGGGAGCTGTTTTTT. Protein sequence: CASSATSNTGELFF.

This clonotype has only a few counts. The chain recombines TRBV7-2 with TRBJ2-5; 8 bases are a match to TRBD1. The CDR3 totals 14 residues. V shed 5 bases and J 2 bases; nucleotides not matched to a gene: 4. Germline V gene data show CDR1 as SGHTA and CDR2 as FQGNSA. The CDR3 is CASSRTGIQETQYF. The CDR3 nucleotides read TGTGCCAGCAGCCGGACAGGGATTCAAGAGACCCAGTACTTC. Supplemented by reference TRBV7-2 and TRBJ2-5, the full variable domain reads GAGVSQSPSNKVTEKGKDVELRCDPISGHTALYWYRQSLGQGLEFLIYFQGNSAPDKSGLPSDRFSAERTGGSVSTLTIQRTQQEDSAVYLCASSRTGIQETQYFGPGTRLLVL.

As regards this clonotype: A read error may be the cause here, since a much bigger clone is one base away. The CDR3 loop reads CANISGGAWFF. In DNA form, the CDR3 reads TGTGCCAACATCAGCGGGGGGGCTTGGTTCTTC. The chain has TRBV6-5 and TRBJ2-1, with 10 bases lining up with TRBD2. The CDR3 has 11 amino acids. Germline V gene data show CDR1 as MNHEY and CDR2 as SVGAGI. Trimming removed 10 bases from V and 15 bases from J; junction bases left unmatched: 9.

This clonotype occurred many times. V and J are TRBV9 and TRBJ2-7; 11 positions agree with TRBD2. In germline, CDR1 is SGDLS, CDR2 YYNGEE. The V and J ends lost 0 bases and 7 bases, in that order; junction bases with no gene match: 3. This CDR3 spans 14 amino acids. The CDR3 here is CASSVGVAGGEQYF. As DNA, the CDR3 is TGTGCCAGCAGCGTAGGAGTAGCGGGAGGGGAGCAGTACTTC.

This clonotype was seen repeatedly, ten times or more. The chain carries TRBV6-5 and TRBJ2-1, with D possibly TRBD1 on 6 matching bases. The V gene's germline CDR1 is MNHEY and CDR2 SVGAGI. Trimming removed 0 bases from V and 8 bases from J, with 8 bases in between. This CDR3 is built from 13 residues. The CDR3 sequence is CASSYSGTYEQFF. In nucleotides, the CDR3 is TGTGCCAGCAGTTACTCTGGGACATATGAGCAGTTCTTC.

This sequence joins TRBV3-1 and TRBJ2-7, with D uncertain. The CDR3 runs to 14 residues. With 7 bases removed from V and 7 bases from J, the gap between germline ends came to 20 bases. Germline V gene sequence: CDR1 LGHDT, CDR2 YNNKEL (reference sequence). CDR3 coding DNA: TGTGCCAGCACCAAAGCGATAGGGTGGCGGGAGCAGTACTTC. It yields the protein CASTKAIGWREQYF.

This clonotype occurred many times. The J gene is TRBJ2-2, the V gene TRBV12-3 or TRBV12-4; 9 nucleotides match TRBD1. The J segment lost 4 bases and the V segment lost 6 bases, leaving 3 bases of the junction unmatched. CDR3 length: 14 residues. The CDR3 DNA is TGTGCCAGCAGGGACAGGGGATTCACCGGGGAGCTGTTTTTT. Translating gives CASRDRGFTGELFF.

This clonotype was seen repeatedly, ten times or more. The rearrangement links TRBV6-6 to TRBJ2-2, with a possible D match to TRBD2 (6 bases). This CDR3 contains 17 residues. CDR1 MNHNY and CDR2 SVGAGI come from the germline V gene (reference sequence). V gave up 2 bases and J gave up 7 bases, with 20 bases separating them. CDR3 amino acids: CASSYPVGRGGGGELFF. CDR3 in DNA: TGTGCCAGCAGTTACCCCGTTGGGCGGGGAGGTGGCGGGGAGCTGTTTTTT.

This clonotype was recorded many times. The chain uses TRBV5-1 and TRBJ2-7; 7 bases are shared with TRBD2. CDR1 and CDR2 from the germline V gene are SGHRS and YFSETQ. The CDR3 is made up of 14 amino acids. V gave up 5 bases and J gave up 3 bases; unmatched junction bases: 8. CDR3 amino acids: CASSPTSPDYEQYF. The CDR3 DNA reads TGCGCCAGCAGTCCGACTAGCCCAGACTACGAGCAGTACTTC.

This clonotype has at least ten counts. The chain carries TRBV20-1 and TRBJ2-1; perhaps TRBD2 as D (7 bases). There are 16 residues in the CDR3. Germline CDR1 is DFQATT and CDR2 is SNEGSKA (reference sequence). Trimming left V 6 bases short and J 8 bases short, with 26 bases between. CDR3 loop: CSAPSGAGARTHEQFF. CDR3 DNA sequence: TGCAGTGCCCCGAGCGGGGCGGGGGCCCGGACGCATGAGCAGTTCTTC.

As regards this clonotype: Since a much larger clone is just one base distant, this may be a read error. The genes are TRBV20-1 and TRBJ1-4; 9 nucleotides agree with TRBD1. The CDR3 loop spans 14 amino acids. V dropped 8 bases and J dropped 4; count of bases not matched to a gene: 8. CDR1 and CDR2 (germline): DFQATT, SNEGSKA (reference sequence). This chain's CDR3 is CSSVTGGNNEKLFF. Here the CDR3 DNA reads TGCAGTTCTGTGACAGGGGGAAATAATGAAAAACTGTTTTTT.

There are many counts of this clonotype. The chain combines TRBV25-1 with TRBJ1-2; possible D gene TRBD1, 6 bases. V shed 5 bases and J shed 7 bases, with 14 bases lying between them. CDR1 is MGHDK and CDR2 is SYGVNS in the germline V gene. The CDR3 covers 13 residues. The CDR3 region is CASSYDRSGGYTF. The CDR3 coding sequence is TGTGCCAGCAGTTATGACAGGTCGGGTGGCTACACCTTC.